This TCR beta chain originates from a study of early stage breast cancer tumors. Overall study findings and caveats: Chain pairing and CD4, CD8 or FOXP3 expression were not captured. In most of the 16 patients, blood comparison separated tumor from normal breast.

Comment on this clone: Its target is unknown.

Each sample had two DNA replicates, 0.45 to 0.65 ug blood or roughly 1.4 ug tissue. Clones were sequenced by immunoSEQ multiplex PCR, and TCRdb holds only the in-frame ones, with some missing. Of more than 65,000 clones listed, around 80% are singletons. This CDR3 comprises 14 residues. Germline V lookup: CDR1 MDHEN, CDR2 SYDVKM. V gave up 7 bases and J gave up 1 base, with 10 bases separating them. Input material: blood. V gene TRBV28 combines with J gene TRBJ2-2; D unclear. This receptor was identified in a person in their 40s with breast cancer. CDR3 bases: TGTGCCAGCACTAGAGATGGGAACACCGGGGAGCTGTTTTTT. Residues: CASTRDGNTGELFF. Complete variable domain (other parts from reference TRBV28 and TRBJ2-2): DVKVTQSSRYLVKRTGEKVFLECVQDMDHENMFWYRQDPGLGLRLIYFSYDVKMKEKGDIPEGYSVSREKKERFSLILESASTNQTSMYLCASTRDGNTGELFFGEGSRLTVL.